Each of the 3 T cell receptor beta chains below was sequenced from the same sample in a study of T cell responses to AZD1222 COVID-19 vaccine (dated by TCRdb to the early 2020s). In the paper's terms, the time point label means: baseline before first vaccination. Library prep was done by the immunoSEQ multiplex PCR assay. TCRdb's version of the immuneACCESS table is confined to in-frame rearrangements and falls short of the full clone set. An unresolved V gene accounts for under half of the shortfall where checked; the remainder is of unknown origin. For this sample the table gives some 190,000 clones, of which just over 85% were detected only once. Of the sample, around 8% is held by the ten largest clones. The sample consisted of peripheral blood, taken on day 0 of AZD1222 vaccination. The receptors originated from an adult in good health.

The rearrangement links TRBV3-1 (or the pseudogene TRBV3-2) to TRBJ2-7; tentatively, D is TRBD1 or TRBD2 (5 bases each). The CDR3 consists of 12 residues. Between the trimmed V and J ends, which lost 3 bases and 3 bases, there was a span of 6 bases. Germline values: CDR1 LGHDT, CDR2 YNNKEL (reference sequence). CDR3 DNA: TGTGCCAGCAGCCATGGGGGCTACGAGCAGTACTTC. It translates to CASSHGGYEQYF.

V and J are TRBV2 and TRBJ2-2; 12 bases line up with TRBD2. Germline loops: CDR1 SNHLY, CDR2 FYNNEI. This CDR3 region has 14 residues. V shed 8 bases, J shed 4 bases, and the junction held 2 bases outside the gene matches. The CDR3 spells CASLAGGLTGELFF. Here the CDR3 DNA reads TGTGCCAGCCTAGCGGGGGGGCTCACCGGGGAGCTGTTTTTT.

V and J are TRBV12-3 or TRBV12-4 and TRBJ1-5; tentatively, D is TRBD1 (5 bases). The CDR3 sequence is 13 residues long. Trimming pared 4 bases from V and 5 bases from J, leaving 9 bases between. The CDR3 region has the DNA TGTGCCAGCAGTTCGGGACTTTATCAGCCCCAGCATTTT. Protein: CASSSGLYQPQHF.